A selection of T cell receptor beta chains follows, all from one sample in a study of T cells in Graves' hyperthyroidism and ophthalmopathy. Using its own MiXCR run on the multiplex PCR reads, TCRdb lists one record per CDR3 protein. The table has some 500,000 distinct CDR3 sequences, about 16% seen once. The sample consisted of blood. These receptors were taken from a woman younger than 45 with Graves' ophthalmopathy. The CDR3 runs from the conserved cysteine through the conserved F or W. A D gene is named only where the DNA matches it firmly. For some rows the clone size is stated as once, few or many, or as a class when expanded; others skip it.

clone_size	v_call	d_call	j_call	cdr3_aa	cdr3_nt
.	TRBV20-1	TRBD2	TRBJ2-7	CSAAGLANYEQYF	TGCAGTGCCGCTGGACTAGCCAACTACGAGCAGTACTTC
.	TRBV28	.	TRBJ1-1	CASSLIRRSGTEAFF	TGTGCCAGCAGTCTGATTCGCCGAAGTGGGACTGAAGCTTTCTTT
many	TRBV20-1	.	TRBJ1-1	CSAPTIHRDNTEAFF	TGCAGTGCCCCGACTATCCACCGGGACAACACTGAAGCTTTCTTT
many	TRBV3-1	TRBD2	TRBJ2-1	CASSPGTSDEQFF	TGTGCCAGCAGCCCCGGGACTAGCGATGAGCAGTTCTTC
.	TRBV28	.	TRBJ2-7	CASHDSSYEQYF	TGTGCCAGTCATGACTCTTCCTACGAGCAGTACTTC
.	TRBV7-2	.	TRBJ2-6	CASSLGWGPGANVLTF	TGTGCCAGCAGCTTAGGGTGGGGTCCTGGGGCCAACGTCCTGACTTTC
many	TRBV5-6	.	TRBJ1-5	CASSLAGNQPQHF	TGTGCCAGCAGCTTGGCGGGCAATCAGCCCCAGCATTTT
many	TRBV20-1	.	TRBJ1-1	CSASRQEFMNTEAFF	TGCAGTGCTAGTAGGCAGGAATTTATGAACACTGAAGCTTTCTTT
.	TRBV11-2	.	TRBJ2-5	CASSLKRPRGQWETQYF	TGTGCCAGCAGCTTAAAGAGACCCAGGGGACAATGGGAGACCCAGTACTTC
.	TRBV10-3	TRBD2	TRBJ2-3	CAIREWTSGKSDTQYF	TGTGCCATCAGGGAGTGGACTAGCGGGAAATCAGATACGCAGTATTTT
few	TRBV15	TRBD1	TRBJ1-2	CATSRDWATGYGYTF	TGTGCCACCAGCAGAGATTGGGCGACAGGGTATGGCTACACCTTC
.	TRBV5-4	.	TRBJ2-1	CASSLAVGWGEQFF	TGTGCCAGCAGCTTGGCGGTAGGATGGGGTGAGCAGTTCTTC
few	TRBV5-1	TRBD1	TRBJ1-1	CASRTSGGPVHTTEAFF	TGCGCCAGCAGGACCTCAGGGGGGCCCGTTCATACCACTGAAGCTTTCTTT
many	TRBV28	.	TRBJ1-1	CASKLDVGEAFF	TGTGCCAGCAAACTTGACGTCGGTGAAGCTTTCTTT
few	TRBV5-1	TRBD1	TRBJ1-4	CASSSGDSPEKLFF	TGCGCCAGCAGCTCAGGGGACAGTCCTGAAAAACTGTTTTTT
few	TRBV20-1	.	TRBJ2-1	CSAPRTDSSYNEQFF	TGCAGTGCTCCAAGGACGGACAGCTCCTACAATGAGCAGTTCTTC
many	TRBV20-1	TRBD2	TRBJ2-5	CSAPGLAGTPQETQYF	TGCAGTGCGCCGGGACTAGCGGGAACACCGCAAGAGACCCAGTACTTC
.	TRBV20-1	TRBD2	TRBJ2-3	CSVCLAGGGTDTQYF	TGCAGTGTCTGTCTAGCGGGGGGTGGCACAGATACGCAGTATTTT
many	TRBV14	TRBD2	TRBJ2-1	CASSQDGLAGRNEQFF	TGTGCCAGCAGCCAAGATGGGCTAGCGGGAAGGAATGAGCAGTTCTTC
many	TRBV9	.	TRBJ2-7	CASSRDYEQYF	TGTGCCAGCAGCCGAGACTACGAGCAGTACTTC
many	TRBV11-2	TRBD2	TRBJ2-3	CASSLIAGVGTDTQYF	TGTGCCAGCAGCTTAATAGCGGGAGTAGGGACAGATACGCAGTATTTT
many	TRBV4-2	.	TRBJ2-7	CASSQDEGSDEQYF	TGTGCCAGCAGCCAAGATGAGGGAAGCGACGAGCAGTACTTC
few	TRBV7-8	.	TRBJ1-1	CASSLGSANTEAFF	TGTGCCAGCAGCTTAGGGTCAGCCAACACTGAAGCTTTCTTT
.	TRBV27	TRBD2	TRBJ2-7	CASSFSGSVYEQYF	TGTGCCAGCAGTTTTAGCGGGAGCGTCTACGAGCAGTACTTC
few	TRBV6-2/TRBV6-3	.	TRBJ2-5	CASRAPAGRPQWTQYF	TGTGCCAGCAGAGCCCCCGCCGGACGGCCCCAATGGACCCAGTACTTC
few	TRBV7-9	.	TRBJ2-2	CASSLRVNTGELFF	TGTGCCAGCAGCTTGAGGGTGAACACCGGGGAGCTGTTTTTT
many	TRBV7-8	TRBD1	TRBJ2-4	CASSFGDRGRGAKNIQYF	TGTGCCAGCAGCTTTGGGGACAGGGGGCGAGGGGCCAAAAACATTCAGTACTTC
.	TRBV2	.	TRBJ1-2	CASSDMSGSSGYTF	TGTGCCAGCAGTGACATGTCCGGGTCCAGTGGGTACACCTTC
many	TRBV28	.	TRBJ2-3	CASSPPGRPGDTQYF	TGTGCCAGCAGCCCTCCGGGACGCCCGGGGGATACGCAGTATTTT
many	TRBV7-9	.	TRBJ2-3	CATKSGTDTQYF	TGTGCCACCAAGTCTGGCACAGATACGCAGTATTTT
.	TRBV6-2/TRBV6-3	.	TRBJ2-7	CASSYSSRDARDEQYF	TGTGCCAGCAGTTACTCTTCCCGGGATGCTCGGGACGAGCAGTACTTC
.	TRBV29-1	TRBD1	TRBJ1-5	CSAAGGFGQPQHF	TGCAGCGCCGCAGGGGGCTTCGGTCAGCCCCAGCATTTT
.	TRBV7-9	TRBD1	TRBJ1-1	CASSQTGGGGEAFF	TGTGCCAGCAGCCAGACAGGGGGTGGGGGGGAAGCTTTCTTT
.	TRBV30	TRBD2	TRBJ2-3	CAWSEGLAQATDTQYF	TGTGCCTGGAGTGAGGGACTAGCGCAGGCCACAGATACGCAGTATTTT
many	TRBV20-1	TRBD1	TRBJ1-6	CSARTGGRNSPLHF	TGCAGTGCCCGGACAGGGGGACGCAATTCACCCCTCCACTTT
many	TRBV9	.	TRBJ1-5	CASSVGGGVANQPQHF	TGTGCCAGCAGCGTAGGAGGTGGGGTAGCCAATCAGCCCCAGCATTTT
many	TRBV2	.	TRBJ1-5	CASSGTGNQPQHF	TGTGCCAGCAGTGGAACAGGTAATCAGCCCCAGCATTTT
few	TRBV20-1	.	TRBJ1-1	CSARDGGAPNTEAFF	TGCAGTGCTAGAGATGGTGGTGCACCGAACACTGAAGCTTTCTTT
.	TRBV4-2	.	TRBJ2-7	CASSQTDTYEQYF	TGTGCCAGCAGCCAAACAGACACCTACGAGCAGTACTTC
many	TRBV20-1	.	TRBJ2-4	CSARDLAEAKNIQYF	TGCAGTGCTAGAGATCTTGCGGAAGCCAAAAACATTCAGTACTTC
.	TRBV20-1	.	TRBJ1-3	CSASTPAPTGNTIYF	TGCAGTGCTAGTACTCCCGCACCTACTGGAAACACCATATATTTT